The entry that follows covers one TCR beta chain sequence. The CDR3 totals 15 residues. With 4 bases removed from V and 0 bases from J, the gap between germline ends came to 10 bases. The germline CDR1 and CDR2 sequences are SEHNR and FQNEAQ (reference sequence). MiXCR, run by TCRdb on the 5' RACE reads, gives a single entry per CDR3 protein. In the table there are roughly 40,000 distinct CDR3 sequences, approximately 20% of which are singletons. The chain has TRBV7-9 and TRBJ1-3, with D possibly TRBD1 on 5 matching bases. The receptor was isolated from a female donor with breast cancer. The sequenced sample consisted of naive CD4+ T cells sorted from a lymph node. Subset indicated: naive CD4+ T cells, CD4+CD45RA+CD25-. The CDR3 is CASSSTVRSGNTIYF. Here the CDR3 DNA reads TGTGCCAGCAGCTCGACAGTCCGCTCTGGAAACACCATATATTTT.